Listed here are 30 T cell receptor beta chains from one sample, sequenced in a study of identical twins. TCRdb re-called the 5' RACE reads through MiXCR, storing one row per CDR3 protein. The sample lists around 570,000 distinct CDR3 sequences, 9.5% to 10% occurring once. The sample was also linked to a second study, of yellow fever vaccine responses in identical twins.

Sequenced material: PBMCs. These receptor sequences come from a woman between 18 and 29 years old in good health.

The CDR3, as DNA: TGCGCCAGCAGCCATTTTACTGGAGGGACGACAGGGGCCAACGTCCTGACTTTC. It translates to CASSHFTGGTTGANVLTF. The gene calls are TRBV4-1 and TRBJ2-6, with a weak D call TRBD2 (6 bases). The CDR3 covers 18 residues. Germline V gene data show CDR1 as MGHRA and CDR2 as YSYEKL. Deletions cut 3 bases from V and 4 bases from J, with 19 bases between.

CDR3: CASSPVGRTGETQYF. The CDR3 region has the DNA TGTGCCAGCAGTCCGGTGGGGCGGACAGGAGAGACCCAGTACTTC. V usage is TRBV6-2 or TRBV6-3 and J usage is TRBJ2-5; TRBD1 matches at 7 bases. This CDR3 is built from 15 residues. The V gene end was trimmed by 5 bases and the J gene end by 4 bases; junction bases not matched to a gene: 10. Germline V gene data show CDR1 as MNHEY and CDR2 as SVGEGT.

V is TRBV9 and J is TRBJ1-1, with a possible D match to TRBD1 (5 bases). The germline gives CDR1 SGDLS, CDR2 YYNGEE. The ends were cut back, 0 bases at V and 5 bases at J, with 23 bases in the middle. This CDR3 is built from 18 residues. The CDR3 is CASSVDGWDSGVRTEAFF. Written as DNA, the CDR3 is TGTGCCAGCAGCGTAGATGGGTGGGACTCTGGGGTCCGGACTGAAGCTTTCTTT.

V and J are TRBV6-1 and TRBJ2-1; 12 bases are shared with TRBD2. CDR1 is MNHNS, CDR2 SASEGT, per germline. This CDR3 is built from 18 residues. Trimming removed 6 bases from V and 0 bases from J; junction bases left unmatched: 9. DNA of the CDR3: TGTGCCAGCAGCGCTACTAGCGGGGGGCGTTTCTCCTACAATGAGCAGTTCTTC. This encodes CASSATSGGRFSYNEQFF.

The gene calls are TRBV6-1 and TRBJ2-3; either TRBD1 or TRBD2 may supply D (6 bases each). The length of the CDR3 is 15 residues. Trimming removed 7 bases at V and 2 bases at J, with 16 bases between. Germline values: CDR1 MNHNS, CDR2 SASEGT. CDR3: CASKVRGTVTDTQYF. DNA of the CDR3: TGTGCCAGCAAAGTTAGGGGGACTGTCACAGATACGCAGTATTTT.

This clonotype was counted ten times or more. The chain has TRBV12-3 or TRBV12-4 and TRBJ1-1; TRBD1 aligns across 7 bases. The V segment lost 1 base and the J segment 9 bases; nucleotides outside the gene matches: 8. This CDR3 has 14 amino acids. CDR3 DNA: TGTGCCAGCAGTTTAGACCGGGACAGATATCAAGCTTTCTTT. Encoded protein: CASSLDRDRYQAFF.

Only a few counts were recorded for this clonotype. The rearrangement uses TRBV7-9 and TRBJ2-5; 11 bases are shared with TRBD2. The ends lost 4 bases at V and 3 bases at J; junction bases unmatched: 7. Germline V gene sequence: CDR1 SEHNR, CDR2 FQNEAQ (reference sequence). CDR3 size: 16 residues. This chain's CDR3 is CASSSVGSGREETQYF. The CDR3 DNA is TGTGCCAGCAGCTCCGTGGGTAGCGGGAGGGAAGAGACCCAGTACTTC.

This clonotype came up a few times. This CDR3 reads CASSPQEREARFTDTQYF. DNA for the CDR3: TGTGCCAGCAGCCCTCAAGAGCGGGAGGCCCGATTCACAGATACGCAGTATTTT. The rearrangement links TRBV11-2 to TRBJ2-3; 9 bases line up with TRBD2. The germline V gene encodes CDR1 SGHAT and CDR2 FQNNGV. CDR3 length: 18 amino acids. J was trimmed by 2 bases and V by 5 bases; bases with no gene match: 14.

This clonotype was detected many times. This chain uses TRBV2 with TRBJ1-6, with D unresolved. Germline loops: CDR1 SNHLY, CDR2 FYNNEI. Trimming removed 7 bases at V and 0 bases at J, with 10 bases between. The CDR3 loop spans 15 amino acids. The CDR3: CASIRAGSYNSPLHF. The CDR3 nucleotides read TGTGCCAGCATTAGGGCGGGCTCCTATAATTCACCCCTCCACTTT.

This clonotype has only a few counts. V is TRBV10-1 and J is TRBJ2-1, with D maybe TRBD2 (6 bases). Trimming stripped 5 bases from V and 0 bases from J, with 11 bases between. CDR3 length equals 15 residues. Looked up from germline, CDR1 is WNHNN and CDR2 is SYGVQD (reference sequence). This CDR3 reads CASSKSGPSYNEQFF. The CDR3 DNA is TGCGCCAGCAGTAAAAGCGGGCCCTCCTACAATGAGCAGTTCTTC.

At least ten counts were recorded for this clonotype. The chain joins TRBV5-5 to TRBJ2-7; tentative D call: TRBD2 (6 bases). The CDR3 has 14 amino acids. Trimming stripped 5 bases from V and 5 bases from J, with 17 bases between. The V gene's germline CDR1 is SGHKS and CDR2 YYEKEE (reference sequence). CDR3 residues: CASRPLGGFDEQYF. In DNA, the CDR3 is TGTGCCAGCAGACCCCTGGGGGGTTTCGACGAGCAGTACTTC.

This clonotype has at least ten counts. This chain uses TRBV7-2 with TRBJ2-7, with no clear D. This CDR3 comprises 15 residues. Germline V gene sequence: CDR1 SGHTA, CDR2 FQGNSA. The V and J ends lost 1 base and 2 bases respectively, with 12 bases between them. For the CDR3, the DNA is TGTGCCAGCAGCTTAGGACACAACCCGACCTACGAGCAGTACTTC. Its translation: CASSLGHNPTYEQYF. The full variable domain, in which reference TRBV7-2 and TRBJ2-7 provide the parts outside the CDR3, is GAGVSQSPSNKVTEKGKDVELRCDPISGHTALYWYRQSLGQGLEFLIYFQGNSAPDKSGLPSDRFSAERTGGSVSTLTIQRTQQEDSAVYLCASSLGHNPTYEQYFGPGTRLTVT.

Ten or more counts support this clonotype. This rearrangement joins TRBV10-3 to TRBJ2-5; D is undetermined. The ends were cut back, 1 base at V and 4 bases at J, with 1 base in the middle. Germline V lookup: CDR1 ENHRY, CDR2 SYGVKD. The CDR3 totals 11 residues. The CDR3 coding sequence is TGTGCCATCAGTGAGTTAGAGACCCAGTACTTC. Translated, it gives CAISELETQYF.

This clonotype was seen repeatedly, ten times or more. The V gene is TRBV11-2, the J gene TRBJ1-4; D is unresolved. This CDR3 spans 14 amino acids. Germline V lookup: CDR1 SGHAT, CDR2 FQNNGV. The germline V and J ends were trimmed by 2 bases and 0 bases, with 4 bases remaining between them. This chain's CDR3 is CASSLSATNEKLFF. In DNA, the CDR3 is TGTGCCAGCAGCTTATCGGCAACTAATGAAAAACTGTTTTTT.

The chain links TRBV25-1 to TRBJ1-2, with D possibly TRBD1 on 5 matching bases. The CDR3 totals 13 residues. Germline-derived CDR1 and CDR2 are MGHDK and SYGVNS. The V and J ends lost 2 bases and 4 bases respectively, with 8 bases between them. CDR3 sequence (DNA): TGTGCCAGCAGTGAAGGGGGTCTCTATGGCTACACCTTC. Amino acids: CASSEGGLYGYTF.

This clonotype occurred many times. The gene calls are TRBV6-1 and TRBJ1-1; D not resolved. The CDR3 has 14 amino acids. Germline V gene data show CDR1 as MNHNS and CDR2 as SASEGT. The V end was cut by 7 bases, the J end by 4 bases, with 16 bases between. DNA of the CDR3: TGTGCCAGCAAATCCAAGTCCCCCGGCACTGAAGCTTTCTTT. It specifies CASKSKSPGTEAFF.

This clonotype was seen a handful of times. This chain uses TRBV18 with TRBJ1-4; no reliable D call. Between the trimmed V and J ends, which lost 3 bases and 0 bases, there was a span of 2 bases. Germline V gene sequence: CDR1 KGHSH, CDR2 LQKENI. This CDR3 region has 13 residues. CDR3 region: CASSPATNEKLFF. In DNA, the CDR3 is TGTGCCAGCTCACCTGCAACTAATGAAAAACTGTTTTTT.

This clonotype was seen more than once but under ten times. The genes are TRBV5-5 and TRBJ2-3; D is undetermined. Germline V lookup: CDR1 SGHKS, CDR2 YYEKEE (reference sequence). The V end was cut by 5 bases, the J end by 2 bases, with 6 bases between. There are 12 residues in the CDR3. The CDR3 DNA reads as TGTGCCAGCAGACGGACCACAGATACGCAGTATTTT. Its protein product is CASRRTTDTQYF.

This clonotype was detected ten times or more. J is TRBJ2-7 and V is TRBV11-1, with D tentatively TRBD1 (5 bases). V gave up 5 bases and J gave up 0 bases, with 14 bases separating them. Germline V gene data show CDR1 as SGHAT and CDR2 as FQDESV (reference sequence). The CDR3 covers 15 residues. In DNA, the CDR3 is TGTGCCAGCAGCAGCCGACAGACCATCTCCTACGAGCAGTACTTC. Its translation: CASSSRQTISYEQYF.

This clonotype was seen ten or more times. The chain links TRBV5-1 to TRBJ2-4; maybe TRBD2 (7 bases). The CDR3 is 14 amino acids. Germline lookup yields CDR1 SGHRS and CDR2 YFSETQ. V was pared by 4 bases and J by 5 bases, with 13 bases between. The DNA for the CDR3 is TGCGCCAGCAGCCATGGAGGGGGGGAAAACATTCAGTACTTC. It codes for CASSHGGGENIQYF.

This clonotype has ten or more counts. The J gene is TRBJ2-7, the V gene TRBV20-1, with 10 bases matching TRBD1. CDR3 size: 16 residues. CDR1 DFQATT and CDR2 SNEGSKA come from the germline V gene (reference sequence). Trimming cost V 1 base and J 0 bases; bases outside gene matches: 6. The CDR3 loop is CSARGVGTGASYEQYF. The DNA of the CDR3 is TGCAGTGCTAGAGGGGTTGGGACAGGGGCCTCCTACGAGCAGTACTTC.

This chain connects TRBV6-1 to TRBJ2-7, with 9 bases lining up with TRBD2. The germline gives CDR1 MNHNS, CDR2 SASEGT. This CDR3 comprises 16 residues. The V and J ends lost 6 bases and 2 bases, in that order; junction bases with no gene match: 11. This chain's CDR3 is CASRKDLAGDTYEQYF. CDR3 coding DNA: TGTGCCAGCAGGAAAGACTTAGCGGGGGACACCTACGAGCAGTACTTC.

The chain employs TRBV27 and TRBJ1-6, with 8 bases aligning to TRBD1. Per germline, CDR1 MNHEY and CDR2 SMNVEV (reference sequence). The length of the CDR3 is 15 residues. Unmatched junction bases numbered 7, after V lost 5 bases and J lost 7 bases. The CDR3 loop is CASSPTDRGNSPLHF. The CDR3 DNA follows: TGTGCCAGCAGTCCGACTGACAGGGGCAATTCACCCCTCCACTTT.

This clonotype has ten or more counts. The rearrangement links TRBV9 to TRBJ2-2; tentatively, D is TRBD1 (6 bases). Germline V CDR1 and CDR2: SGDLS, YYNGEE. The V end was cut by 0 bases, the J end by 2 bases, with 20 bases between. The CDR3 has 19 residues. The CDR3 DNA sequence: TGTGCCAGCAGCGTAGTGGCCCTAGCAGGGGCGGTTAACACCGGGGAGCTGTTTTTT. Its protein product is CASSVVALAGAVNTGELFF.

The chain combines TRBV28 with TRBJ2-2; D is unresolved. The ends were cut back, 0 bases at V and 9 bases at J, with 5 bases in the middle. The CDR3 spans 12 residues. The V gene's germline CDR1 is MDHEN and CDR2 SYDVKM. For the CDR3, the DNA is TGTGCCAGCAGTTTATGGTCGCGGGAGCTGTTTTTT. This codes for CASSLWSRELFF.

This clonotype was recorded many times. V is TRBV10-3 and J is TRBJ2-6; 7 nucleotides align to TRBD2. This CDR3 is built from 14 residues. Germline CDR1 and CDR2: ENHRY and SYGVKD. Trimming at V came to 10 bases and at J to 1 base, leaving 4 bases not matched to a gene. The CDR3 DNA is TGTGCCACCTCGCGGGGGTCTGGGGCCAACGTCCTGACTTTC. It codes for CATSRGSGANVLTF.

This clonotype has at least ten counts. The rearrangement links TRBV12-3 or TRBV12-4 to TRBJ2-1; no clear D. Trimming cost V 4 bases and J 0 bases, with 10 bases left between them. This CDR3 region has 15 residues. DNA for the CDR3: TGTGCCAGCAGTTCTATCACCTTCTCCTACAATGAGCAGTTCTTC. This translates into CASSSITFSYNEQFF.

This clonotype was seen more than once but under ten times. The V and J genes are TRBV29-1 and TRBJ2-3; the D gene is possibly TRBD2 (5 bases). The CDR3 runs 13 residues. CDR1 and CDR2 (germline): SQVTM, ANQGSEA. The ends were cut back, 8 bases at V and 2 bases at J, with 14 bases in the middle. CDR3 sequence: CSPLARNTDTQYF. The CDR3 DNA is TGCAGCCCGTTAGCGAGGAACACAGATACGCAGTATTTT.

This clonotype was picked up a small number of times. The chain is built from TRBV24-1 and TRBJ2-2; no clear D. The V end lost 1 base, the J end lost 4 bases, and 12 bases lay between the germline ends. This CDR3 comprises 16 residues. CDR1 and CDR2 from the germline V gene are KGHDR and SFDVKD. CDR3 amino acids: CATSDFRTMSTGELFF. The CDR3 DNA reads TGTGCCACCAGTGATTTCCGGACGATGAGCACCGGGGAGCTGTTTTTT.

The CDR3 region is CASSLASQGINYGYTF. The CDR3 nucleotides read TGTGCCAGCAGCTTGGCCTCTCAGGGGATTAACTATGGCTACACCTTC. This chain uses TRBV5-8 with TRBJ1-2; D possibly corresponds to TRBD1 (6 bases). Trimming cost V 0 bases and J 1 base, with 13 bases left between them. CDR3 length equals 16 residues. The germline gives CDR1 SGHTS, CDR2 YDEGEE.